Here is one T cell receptor (beta chain) with its context. What this receptor recognizes is not known. The record has no base qualities; no much larger clone is one base away. This entry is derived from a study of blood T cell repertoires in COVID-19 (dated by TCRdb to the early 2020s). With respect to the entire study: Samples covering the acute and convalescent phases of COVID-19 were provided by collaborators in the United States, Italy and Spain. The prospective study material was composed of cDNA or gDNA derived from T cells, B-cell-depleted T cells, or PBMCs. The repertoires were released in a freely available public database intended as a resource for research on the immune response to SARS-CoV-2. The samples were drawn from two sources: the first 160 participants of the ongoing ImmuneRACE study, and over 1,000 subjects contributed by 6 global collaborators. Subjects who had been exposed to COVID-19, were actively infected with it, or had recovered from it provided the deeply sampled blood TCRbeta repertoires that made up the dataset. Where HLA class I and class II types were available, the types were taken from metadata supplied by the sample provider, not from assay-based typing. Nearly every sample came with metadata listing a de-identified subject ID, COVID-19 status, age in years and sex. Study-wide conclusions, independent of this receptor: Clinical and demographic metadata were provided uncurated, with the amount varying by source and participant.

In the prospective study, participants were about 18 to 100 years old, resided in about 25 geographic areas of the United States, and were enrolled through a virtual design. In the prospective study, participants were assigned to cohorts based on the clinical history participants reported in a screening survey and a study questionnaire. Mobile phlebotomists in the prospective study collected whole blood, serum and a nasopharyngeal or oropharyngeal swab from every participant. Prospective study participants could optionally give additional blood draws and questionnaires over a roughly 2-month period. Before DNA extraction, prospective study blood samples were shipped either frozen or at room temperature. Per the germline V gene, MNHEY is the CDR1 and SVGAGI is the CDR2. V and J are truncated by 6 bases and 6 bases respectively, leaving an intervening sequence of 14 bases. From its cysteine to its phenylalanine, the CDR3 spans 13 amino acids. Just CDR3 DNA is preserved here, 39 bases in frame from base 1.

TCRbeta CDR3 regions were amplified from genomic DNA by means of the immunoSEQ Assay, a bias-controlled multiplex PCR. The source study handled its data this way. Nucleated cell counts per sample were estimated from amplification of reference gene primers within the assay. Sequence reads were collapsed and filtered to measure the absolute abundance of every unique TCRbeta CDR3 rearrangement. Productive Simpson clonality was computed per sample as the square root of Simpson's diversity index over productive rearrangements. TCRdb re-hosts the immuneACCESS table, in-frame sequences only. Its copies lack some clones; in the studies checked, an unresolved V gene accounts for under half of them, and the cause for the rest is not known. The V and J calls and the clone size are those of that table, but D and trimming were determined from the DNA. Here the sample has 200,000 to 300,000 clones; over 85% occur a single time. The ten top clones hold about 4% of the sample.

This receptor chain uses TRBV6-5 and TRBJ1-2, with no confidently assigned D gene. The sequenced material came from PBMCs or T cells enriched from blood (not recorded which). This sequence originates from a woman in her thirties with acute COVID-19. This receptor has the CDR3 CASSTRLNNGYTF. The DNA reads TGTGCCAGCAGCACCAGGTTAAATAATGGCTACACCTTC.